Listed here is a single T cell receptor beta chain. The data derive from a study of T cell responses to AZD1222 COVID-19 vaccine. The CDR3 runs to 15 residues. Germline V gene data show CDR1 as KGHSY and CDR2 as FQNENV. Trimming left V 0 bases short and J 7 bases short, with 10 bases between. Sequencing was performed with immunoSEQ multiplex PCR; in TCRdb, only in-frame clones are kept and a portion is missing. The sample lists under 110,000 clones, 80% to 90% occurring once. The clonotype originates from an adult who received the AZD1222 COVID-19 vaccine. V gene TRBV16 combines with J gene TRBJ1-6, with D unclear. The sequences come from peripheral blood, collected 28 days after the second AZD1222 dose. CDR3: CASSQSRVENSPLHF. CDR3 nucleotide sequence: TGTGCCAGCAGCCAATCGCGGGTGGAGAATTCACCCCTCCACTTT.